The T cell receptor beta chain under discussion was sequenced for a study of blood T cell repertoires in COVID-19. Study-level information: Both acute and convalescent COVID-19 samples were obtained from the United States, Italy and Spain. In each case, the material was cDNA or gDNA derived from T cells, B-cell-depleted T cells, or PBMCs.

In the authors' workflow: It was from reference gene primer amplification that nucleated cell counts were estimated. Produced via immunoSEQ multiplex PCR; TCRdb's table is partial and in-frame only. D and trimming come from the DNA, and the V and J calls and clone size come from that table. The repertoire holds some 240,000 clones, with 89% as singletons. Trimming at V came to 4 bases and at J to 5 bases, leaving 4 bases not matched to a gene. CDR1 and CDR2 (germline): SGHNT, YYREEE (reference sequence). CDR3 size: 15 residues. Specimen: peripheral blood. The TCR originated in a man aged 55 to 70 who had recovered from COVID-19. The genes are TRBV5-4 and TRBJ2-3, with 13 positions matching TRBD2. The DNA of the CDR3 is TGTGCCAGCAGCCAAGGACTAGCGGGGGAAGATACGCAGTATTTT. Protein sequence: CASSQGLAGEDTQYF. The full variable domain, in which reference TRBV5-4 and TRBJ2-3 provide the parts outside the CDR3, is ETGVTQSPTHLIKTRGQQVTLRCSSQSGHNTVSWYQQALGQGPQFIFQYYREEENGRGNFPPRFSGLQFPNYSSELNVNALELDDSALYLCASSQGLAGEDTQYFGPGTRLTVL.